This T cell receptor (beta chain) was sequenced during a study (dated by TCRdb to about 2016). A word on this clonotype: The clone's antigen remains unknown. No base qualities exist here, and no much larger clone lies one base off it. Within a library made for alpha chains, this beta chain is off target, and its count is uninformative.

The CDR3 covers 14 residues, taking in both the cysteine and the phenylalanine. Only the CDR3 DNA stays, 42 bases, in frame from base 1. Trimming leaves V shorter by 4 bases and J shorter by 2 bases, with the junction holding 2 bases beyond the gene matches. CDR1 LGHNA and CDR2 YSLEER are derived from the germline V gene. Libraries were constructed by RT-PCR. TCRdb records Illumina MiSeq as the sequencer. TCRdb trimmed the raw reads at Q25, called clones with MiXCR and kept productive beta chains. Rows are unified per CDR3 protein, each entry keeping the most common DNA and genes. Recorded for this sample are about 6,100 distinct CDR3 sequences; roughly 90% of them occurred a single time. The ten largest make up approximately 8% of the sample.

The sequence derives from a female donor in good health, serving as a healthy control. The V gene is TRBV4-3 and the J gene is TRBJ1-3, with TRBD1 identical over 7 junction bases. What was sequenced was memory CD4+ T cells from blood. CDR3 loop: CASSPTGTGNTIYF. The nucleotides are TGCGCCAGCAGCCCGACAGGGACTGGAAACACCATATATTTT.